This entry concerns a single TCR beta chain. Without the conserved terminal phenylalanine or tryptophan, this CDR3 likely stems from a read error. It is unclear where the CDR3 begins or ends on the DNA, so no DNA is shown, and the CDR3 is as TCRdb lists it. These data come from a study of T cells after yellow fever vaccination. The V gene's germline CDR1 is MNHEY and CDR2 SVGEGT. The CDR3 adds up to 11 amino acids, both ends counted. In TCRdb, the 5' RACE reads were re-called with MiXCR into one record per CDR3 protein. The data hold about 120,000 distinct CDR3 sequences, with 12% to 15% observed a single time.

This clonotype was sampled from a man aged 18 to 29 who received the YFV17D yellow fever vaccine. The sequencing used CD8+ T cells sorted from PBMCs, collected 5 days after the yellow fever booster vaccination. The chain recombines TRBV6-2 or TRBV6-3 with TRBJ2-7; the table's D call TRBD2 went unverified against the DNA. CDR3 in amino acids: CASSYSMGLVI.